The 6 T cell receptor beta chains given below trace back to one sample, sequenced in a study of CD8 T cells in ankylosing spondylitis. TCRdb itself ran the 5' RACE reads through MiXCR, one entry per CDR3 protein. The sample has a few hundred thousand distinct CDR3 sequences, 10% to 13% seen once; the top ten hold about a fifth. The specimen sequenced was blood, either unsorted or a sorted T cell fraction (not recorded which). Source of these receptors: a male donor with ankylosing spondylitis or in good health (not recorded which).

This clonotype was counted a few times. The rearrangement uses TRBV30 and TRBJ2-7; D not resolved. The CDR3 runs to 14 residues. The V end was cut by 2 bases, the J end by 3 bases, with 14 bases between. CDR1 GTSNPN and CDR2 SVGIG come from the germline V gene (reference sequence). The CDR3 loop reads CAWSRTERIYEQYF. The CDR3 DNA follows: TGTGCCTGGAGTCGCACAGAGAGAATCTACGAGCAGTACTTC.

This clonotype has ten or more counts. The CDR3 reads CASSFGQTYEQYF. In nucleotides, the CDR3 is TGTGCCAGCAGTTTCGGACAGACATACGAGCAGTACTTC. This chain links TRBV12-3 or TRBV12-4 with TRBJ2-7; tentative D call: TRBD1 (6 bases). Trimming stripped 3 bases from V and 4 bases from J, with 10 bases between. The CDR3 is 13 amino acids.

This chain's CDR3 is CATSNRAGADTQYF. CDR3 in DNA: TGTGCCACCAGCAACCGGGCCGGAGCGGATACGCAGTATTTT. J is TRBJ2-3 and V is TRBV15; the D is unclear. The ends were cut back, 4 bases at V and 6 bases at J, with 14 bases in the middle. This CDR3 spans 14 amino acids. The germline V gene encodes CDR1 LNHNV and CDR2 YYDKDF (reference sequence).

This clonotype was observed once. This may be a read error, as it is one base from a much larger clone. The genes are TRBV7-2 and TRBJ2-1, with D perhaps TRBD1 (5 bases). The CDR3 contains 13 residues. Looked up from germline, CDR1 is SGHTA and CDR2 is FQGNSA. The V gene lost 5 bases and the J gene lost 10 bases, with 15 bases spanning the gap. CDR3 residues: CASSPNTGEEQFF. The DNA for the CDR3 is TGTGCCAGCAGCCCTAATACAGGCGAGGAGCAGTTCTTC.

This clonotype was counted many times. This chain links TRBV5-1 with TRBJ1-6, with a weak D call TRBD1 (5 bases). The CDR3 is made up of 16 amino acids. V was pared by 2 bases and J by 7 bases, with 16 bases between. The germline CDR1 and CDR2 sequences are SGHRS and YFSETQ. CDR3 residues: CASSLNLGRDNSPLHF. The CDR3 DNA reads TGCGCCAGCAGCTTAAACCTCGGCAGGGACAATTCACCCCTCCACTTT.

This clonotype has ten or more counts. This chain connects TRBV10-3 to TRBJ2-2; TRBD1 matches at 7 bases. This CDR3 contains 16 residues. CDR1 ENHRY and CDR2 SYGVKD come from the germline V gene. V trimming: 5 bases; J trimming: 3 bases; junction bases outside the gene matches: 9. The CDR3 DNA is TGTGCCATCAGTCCCTCGACAGGGCGGGACACCGGGGAGCTGTTTTTT. Amino acid sequence: CAISPSTGRDTGELFF.